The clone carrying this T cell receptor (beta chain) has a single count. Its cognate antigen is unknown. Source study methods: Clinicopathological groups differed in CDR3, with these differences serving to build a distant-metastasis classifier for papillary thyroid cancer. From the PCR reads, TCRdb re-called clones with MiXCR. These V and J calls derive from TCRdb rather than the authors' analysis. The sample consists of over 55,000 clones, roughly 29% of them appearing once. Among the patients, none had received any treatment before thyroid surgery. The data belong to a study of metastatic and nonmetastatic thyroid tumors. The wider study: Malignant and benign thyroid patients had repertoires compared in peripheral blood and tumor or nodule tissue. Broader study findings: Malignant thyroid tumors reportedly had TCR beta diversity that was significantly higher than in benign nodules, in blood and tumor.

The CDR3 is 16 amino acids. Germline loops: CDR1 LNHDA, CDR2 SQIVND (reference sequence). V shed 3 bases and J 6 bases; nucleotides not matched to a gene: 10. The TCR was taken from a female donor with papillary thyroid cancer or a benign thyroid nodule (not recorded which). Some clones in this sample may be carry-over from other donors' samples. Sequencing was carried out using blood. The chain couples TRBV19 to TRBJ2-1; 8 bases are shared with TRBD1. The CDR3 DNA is TGTGCCAGTAGTATGGGGACAGGTGGCCCAAGCAATGAGCAGTTCTTC. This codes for CASSMGTGGPSNEQFF.